These T cell receptor beta chains were read from a single sample in a study of response to subunit inactivated influenza vaccine. Each CDR3 protein gets one entry after TCRdb re-called the RT-PCR reads with MiXCR. This table holds about 540,000 distinct CDR3 sequences, 20% to 25% found once. The sample was also reused in another study, on T cells expressing NK-cell markers.

The specimen was CD4+ T cells sorted from PBMCs, collected approximately 13 days after vaccination. These receptors originate from a man aged 45-65 years who received an inactivated influenza vaccine. The conserved cysteine and the conserved F or W are not part of the CDR3 here. Part of the rows lack a size; the others show once, few, many or a class for expanded clones.

J gene: TRBJ1-5
clone size: NA
V gene: TRBV19
CDR3 protein: ASNPNRGGDQPQH

J gene: TRBJ2-7
clone size: few
V gene: TRBV4-1
CDR3 protein: ASSRDGDYEQY

J gene: TRBJ1-2
clone size: few
V gene: TRBV3-1
CDR3 protein: ASSLTDTSNYGYT

J gene: TRBJ2-7
clone size: NA
V gene: TRBV20-1
CDR3 protein: SARDARTSGSAYEQH

J gene: TRBJ1-6
clone size: NA
V gene: TRBV10-3
CDR3 protein: AIRGGNNSPLH

J gene: TRBJ2-7
clone size: NA
V gene: TRBV10-3
CDR3 protein: AISPGLAGSEQY

J gene: TRBJ2-2
clone size: NA
V gene: TRBV23-1
CDR3 protein: ASSQSVEGLVTGELF

J gene: TRBJ1-5
clone size: NA
V gene: TRBV7-2
CDR3 protein: ASSLDPGTAQH

J gene: TRBJ2-1
clone size: few
V gene: TRBV24-1
CDR3 protein: ATSGPPAGNEQF

J gene: TRBJ1-6
clone size: NA
V gene: TRBV5-1
CDR3 protein: ASSLAVTGSSYNSPLH

J gene: TRBJ2-4
clone size: few
V gene: TRBV9
CDR3 protein: ASSQKGGDRAKNIQY

J gene: TRBJ2-1
clone size: NA
V gene: TRBV6-5
CDR3 protein: ASSYSRIGSSASYNEQF

J gene: TRBJ2-1
clone size: few
V gene: TRBV2
CDR3 protein: ASSVGGTAYNEQF

J gene: TRBJ1-3
clone size: NA
V gene: TRBV12-3/TRBV12-4
CDR3 protein: ASSPGVGNTIY

J gene: TRBJ2-2
clone size: NA
V gene: TRBV12-3/TRBV12-4
CDR3 protein: ASSLGTGGASGELF

J gene: TRBJ1-6
clone size: NA
V gene: TRBV4-3
CDR3 protein: ASSQAQNNSPLH

J gene: TRBJ2-3
clone size: many
V gene: TRBV7-6
CDR3 protein: ASSLTGASTDTQY

J gene: TRBJ1-6
clone size: NA
V gene: TRBV20-1
CDR3 protein: SARDPTQGARNSPLH

J gene: TRBJ2-5
clone size: NA
V gene: TRBV29-1
CDR3 protein: SVEDSAGEETQY

J gene: TRBJ1-2
clone size: few
V gene: TRBV4-1
CDR3 protein: ASSQDVANYYGYT

J gene: TRBJ2-7
clone size: NA
V gene: TRBV7-9
CDR3 protein: ASSLGGLAVSSYEQY

J gene: TRBJ2-4
clone size: few
V gene: TRBV12-3/TRBV12-4
CDR3 protein: ASSLSGQGRNIQY

J gene: TRBJ2-7
clone size: NA
V gene: TRBV7-9
CDR3 protein: ASSKGLPYWEQY

J gene: TRBJ2-1
clone size: NA
V gene: TRBV5-1
CDR3 protein: ASSSLLLAGEDNEQF

J gene: TRBJ2-1
clone size: few
V gene: TRBV4-1
CDR3 protein: ASSSSDRSAYNEQF

J gene: TRBJ2-7
clone size: few
V gene: TRBV11-2
CDR3 protein: ASRVYSGTAPEQY

J gene: TRBJ1-6
clone size: many
V gene: TRBV4-1
CDR3 protein: ASSQGTTPLH

J gene: TRBJ2-7
clone size: NA
V gene: TRBV29-1
CDR3 protein: SVVRDRGEEQY

J gene: TRBJ2-7
clone size: many
V gene: TRBV7-2
CDR3 protein: ASSFGQGGSYEQY

J gene: TRBJ1-6
clone size: NA
V gene: TRBV6-1
CDR3 protein: ASSEGQQDSPLH

J gene: TRBJ2-5
clone size: NA
V gene: TRBV5-5
CDR3 protein: ASSRQGALSETQY

J gene: TRBJ1-5
clone size: many
V gene: TRBV6-2/TRBV6-3
CDR3 protein: ASSSGQGSNQPQH

J gene: TRBJ2-5
clone size: NA
V gene: TRBV5-1
CDR3 protein: ASSLATEETQY

J gene: TRBJ2-1
clone size: NA
V gene: TRBV20-1
CDR3 protein: SAGLPGAYNEQF

J gene: TRBJ2-1
clone size: NA
V gene: TRBV18
CDR3 protein: ASSPLGGTNEQF

J gene: TRBJ2-2
clone size: NA
V gene: TRBV20-1
CDR3 protein: SARDRAGGITGELF

J gene: TRBJ1-1
clone size: NA
V gene: TRBV5-6
CDR3 protein: ASSFRAARSTEAF

J gene: TRBJ2-2
clone size: few
V gene: TRBV25-1
CDR3 protein: ASKRDTDTGELF

J gene: TRBJ2-7
clone size: NA
V gene: TRBV29-1
CDR3 protein: SVERRVGDRVNEQY

J gene: TRBJ2-3
clone size: few
V gene: TRBV18
CDR3 protein: ASSPFAGTDTQY

J gene: TRBJ2-2
clone size: few
V gene: TRBV11-2
CDR3 protein: ASIPRAGLGKNTGELF

J gene: TRBJ2-5
clone size: NA
V gene: TRBV6-1
CDR3 protein: ASKKAGRETQY

J gene: TRBJ2-2
clone size: NA
V gene: TRBV5-1
CDR3 protein: ATTTGTGYTGEQF

J gene: TRBJ2-1
clone size: NA
V gene: TRBV5-1
CDR3 protein: ASSFTLAGGYNEQF

J gene: TRBJ1-1
clone size: few
V gene: TRBV6-2/TRBV6-3
CDR3 protein: ASSLRLGATNTEAF

J gene: TRBJ2-7
clone size: NA
V gene: TRBV6-6
CDR3 protein: ASIAGSSYEQY

J gene: TRBJ2-2
clone size: NA
V gene: TRBV27
CDR3 protein: ASSLTKTTGELF

J gene: TRBJ2-1
clone size: NA
V gene: TRBV7-9
CDR3 protein: ASSLAGPSNYNEQF

J gene: TRBJ2-4
clone size: NA
V gene: TRBV6-2/TRBV6-3
CDR3 protein: ASSEGGMAKNIQY

J gene: TRBJ2-7
clone size: few
V gene: TRBV28
CDR3 protein: ASSQTSIDYEQY

J gene: TRBJ2-3
clone size: NA
V gene: TRBV28
CDR3 protein: ASSLGGRADTQY

J gene: TRBJ2-2
clone size: few
V gene: TRBV2
CDR3 protein: ASNPGQQGRELF

J gene: TRBJ2-7
clone size: NA
V gene: TRBV7-9
CDR3 protein: ASSPGTQNYEQY